The entry below describes one T cell receptor (beta chain). Profiled with immunoSEQ multiplex PCR; TCRdb holds only in-frame clones, not every one. The sample carries approximately 120,000 clones, around 85% recorded once. Germline assignment: CDR1 LNHDA and CDR2 SQIVND (reference sequence). The CDR3 consists of 15 residues. V lost 6 bases to trimming and J lost 4 bases; unmatched junction nucleotides: 8. The entry originates in a study of blood T cell repertoires in COVID-19. The chain combines TRBV19 with TRBJ1-5; 8 bases match TRBD1. The sequencing input was peripheral blood. The receptor was isolated from a human donor in a cohort sampled during active COVID-19. The CDR3 coding sequence is TGTGCCAGTAGGACAGGGGACTGGGGAAATCAGCCCCAGCATTTT. Amino acid sequence: CASRTGDWGNQPQHF. Combining the CDR3 with reference TRBV19 and TRBJ1-5 gives the whole variable domain DGGITQSPKYLFRKEGQNVTLSCEQNLNHDAMYWYRQDPGQGLRLIYYSQIVNDFQKGDIAEGYSVSREKKESFPLTVTSAQKNPTAFYLCASRTGDWGNQPQHFGDGTRLSIL.